This TCR beta chain is drawn from a study of blood T cell repertoires in COVID-19. About the research overall: The United States, Italy and Spain provided the acute and convalescent COVID-19 samples.

Original data processing: Scientists estimated how many nucleated cells there were by amplifying reference gene primers. The assay was immunoSEQ multiplex PCR, and TCRdb's table has in-frame clones only and misses some. The DNA gave D and trimming, while V, J and clone size come from that table. The table records roughly 97,000 clones, around 80% of them present only once. The sequenced material came from peripheral blood. The origin of this receptor is a man aged 65 to 85 with acute or convalescent COVID-19.

CDR3 nucleotide sequence: TGCGCCAGCAGCTGGGCATCGGCTGGGGCCAACGAGCAGTACTTC. Translation: CASSWASAGANEQYF. V gene TRBV5-1 combines with J gene TRBJ2-7, with D maybe TRBD1 (5 bases). V was shortened by 3 bases and J by 5 bases, with 18 bases between the two germline ends. This CDR3 is built from 15 residues. The germline V gene encodes CDR1 SGHRS and CDR2 YFSETQ.